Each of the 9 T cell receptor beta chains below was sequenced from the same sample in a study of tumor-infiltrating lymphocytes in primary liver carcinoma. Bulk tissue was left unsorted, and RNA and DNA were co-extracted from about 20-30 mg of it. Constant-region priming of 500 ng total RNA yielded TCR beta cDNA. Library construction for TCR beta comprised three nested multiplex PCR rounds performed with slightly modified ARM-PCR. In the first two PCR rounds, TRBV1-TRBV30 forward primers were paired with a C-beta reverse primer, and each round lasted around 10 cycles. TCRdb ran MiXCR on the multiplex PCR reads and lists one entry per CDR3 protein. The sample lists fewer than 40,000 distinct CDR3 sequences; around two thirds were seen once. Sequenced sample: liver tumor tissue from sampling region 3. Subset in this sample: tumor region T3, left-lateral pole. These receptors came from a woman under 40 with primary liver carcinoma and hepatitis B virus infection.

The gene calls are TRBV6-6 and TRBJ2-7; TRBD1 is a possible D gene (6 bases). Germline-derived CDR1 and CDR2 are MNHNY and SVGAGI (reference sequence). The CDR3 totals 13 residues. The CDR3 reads CANSRQDHYEQYF. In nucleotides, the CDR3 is TGTGCGAACAGCCGACAGGATCACTACGAGCAGTACTTC.

CDR3 protein: CASSYLGTWAANYGYTF. CDR3 nucleotide sequence: TGTGCCAGCAGTTATCTAGGGACATGGGCCGCTAACTATGGCTACACCTTC. The chain employs TRBV6-6 and TRBJ1-2; the D gene is possibly TRBD1 (6 bases). The V end was cut by 3 bases, the J end by 0 bases, with 17 bases between. Germline CDR1 reads MNHNY; CDR2 reads SVGAGI (reference sequence). The CDR3 is made up of 17 amino acids.

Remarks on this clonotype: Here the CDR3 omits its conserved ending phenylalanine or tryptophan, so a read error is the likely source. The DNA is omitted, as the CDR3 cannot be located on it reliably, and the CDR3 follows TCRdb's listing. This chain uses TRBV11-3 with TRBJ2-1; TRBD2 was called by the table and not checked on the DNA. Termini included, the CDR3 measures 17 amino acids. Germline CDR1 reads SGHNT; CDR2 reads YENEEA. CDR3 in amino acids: CASSSGLAGGVNPEQFS.

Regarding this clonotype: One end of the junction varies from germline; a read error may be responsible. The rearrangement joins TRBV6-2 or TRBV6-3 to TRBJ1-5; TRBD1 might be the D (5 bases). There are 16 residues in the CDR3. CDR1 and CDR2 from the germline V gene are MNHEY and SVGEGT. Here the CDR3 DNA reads TGTGCCAGTAGACGACAGAGGGCGCGTAGCAATCAGCCCCAACATTTT. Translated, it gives CASRRQRARSNQPQHF.

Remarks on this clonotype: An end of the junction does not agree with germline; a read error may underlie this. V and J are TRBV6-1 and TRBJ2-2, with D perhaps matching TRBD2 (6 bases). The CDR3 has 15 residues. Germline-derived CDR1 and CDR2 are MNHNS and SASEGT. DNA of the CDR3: TGTGCCAGCTGTGAAGGATGCGTTTCTACCGGGGGGCTGTTTTTT. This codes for CASCEGCVSTGGLFF.

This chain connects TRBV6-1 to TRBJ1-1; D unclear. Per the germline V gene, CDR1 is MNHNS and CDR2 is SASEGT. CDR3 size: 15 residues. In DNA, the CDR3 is TGTACCATTACCTTGGAATGGCTTAGTGGCACTGAAGCTTTCTTT. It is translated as CTITLEWLSGTEAFF.

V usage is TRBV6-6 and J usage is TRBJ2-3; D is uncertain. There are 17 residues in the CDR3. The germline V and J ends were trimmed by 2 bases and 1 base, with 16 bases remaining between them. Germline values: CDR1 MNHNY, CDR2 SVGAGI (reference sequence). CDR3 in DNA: TGTGCCAGCAGTTACCGGACCGGACCTCGATGCACAGATACGCAGTATTTT. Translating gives CASSYRTGPRCTDTQYF.

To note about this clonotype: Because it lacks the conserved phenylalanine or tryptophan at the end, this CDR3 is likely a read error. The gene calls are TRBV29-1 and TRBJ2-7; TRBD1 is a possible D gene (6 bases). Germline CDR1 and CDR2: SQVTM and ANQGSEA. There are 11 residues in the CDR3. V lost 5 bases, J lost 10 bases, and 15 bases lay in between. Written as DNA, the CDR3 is TGCAGCGTTTTACCAGGGGTTCAACAGTACTAC. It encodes CSVLPGVQQYY.

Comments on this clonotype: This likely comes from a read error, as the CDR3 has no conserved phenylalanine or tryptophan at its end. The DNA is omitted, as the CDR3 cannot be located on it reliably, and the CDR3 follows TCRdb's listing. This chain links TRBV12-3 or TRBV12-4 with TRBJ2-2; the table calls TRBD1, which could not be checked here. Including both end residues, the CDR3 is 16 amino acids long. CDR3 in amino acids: CASSFSGTGGTVELLL.